These 24 T cell receptor beta chains were sequenced from one sample in a study of cytomegalovirus exposure and HLA in healthy donors. Primers for the PCR totalled 60 Vbeta and 13 Jbeta. Profiled with immunoSEQ multiplex PCR; TCRdb holds only in-frame clones, not every one. Of around 210,000 clones in the sample, approximately 79% were seen once. Sequences were obtained from PBMCs. The receptors come from a man aged 50 to 60 in good health and CMV-seronegative.

The V call is TRBV30, the J call TRBJ2-4; possibly TRBD2 for D (7 bases). The CDR3 loop spans 15 amino acids. Looked up from germline, CDR1 is GTSNPN and CDR2 is SVGIG (reference sequence). V was pared by 0 bases and J by 3 bases, with 12 bases between. The CDR3 DNA is TGTGCCTGGAGTGTAGGGGGGGCAGGCAAAAACATTCAGTACTTC. This gives the protein CAWSVGGAGKNIQYF.

The J gene is TRBJ2-4, the V gene TRBV9; D might be TRBD1 (5 bases). Germline CDR1 is SGDLS and CDR2 is YYNGEE. The CDR3 totals 15 residues. Between the trimmed V and J ends, which lost 1 base and 8 bases, there was a span of 16 bases. For the CDR3, the DNA is TGTGCCAGCAGCGTAAGTGGGGCCTCTGTTGACATTCAGTACTTC. Protein: CASSVSGASVDIQYF. The complete variable domain, with remaining parts taken from reference TRBV9 and TRBJ2-4, reads DSGVTQTPKHLITATGQRVTLRCSPRSGDLSVYWYQQSLDQGLQFLIQYYNGEERAKGNILERFSAQQFPDLHSELNLSSLELGDSALYFCASSVSGASVDIQYFGAGTRLSVL.

CDR3 amino acids: CASSPGTGPNRAYGYTF. The CDR3 DNA is TGTGCCAGCAGCCCCGGGACAGGTCCAAACCGGGCCTATGGCTACACCTTC. The genes are TRBV2 and TRBJ1-2, with 8 bases that match TRBD1. CDR1 is SNHLY and CDR2 is FYNNEI in the germline V gene. This CDR3 comprises 17 residues. V lost 6 bases, J lost 4 bases, and 16 bases stayed unmatched.

The rearrangement uses TRBV5-1 and TRBJ2-1; 9 nucleotides line up with TRBD2. CDR3 length equals 16 residues. Germline assignment: CDR1 SGHRS and CDR2 YFSETQ. With 0 bases clipped from V and 4 bases from J, the junction kept 5 bases outside the gene matches. The CDR3 coding sequence is TGCGCCAGCAGCTTGGGGCCTAGCGGGAATTACAATGAGCAGTTCTTC. It translates to CASSLGPSGNYNEQFF.

V is TRBV27 and J is TRBJ2-7; 12 positions match TRBD2. The CDR3 consists of 15 residues. J lost 4 bases, V lost 10 bases, and 11 bases had no gene match. The germline CDR1 and CDR2 sequences are MNHEY and SMNVEV (reference sequence). Written as DNA, the CDR3 is TGTGCCACCCACTCCCCCACTAGCGGGAGGTACGAGCAGTACTTC. As protein: CATHSPTSGRYEQYF.

The chain uses TRBV7-9 and TRBJ2-7; D gene uncertain. This CDR3 spans 14 amino acids. Trimming took off 5 bases at V and 2 bases at J, with 13 bases between the two ends. The V gene's germline CDR1 is SEHNR and CDR2 FQNEAQ (reference sequence). The CDR3: CASSPRGRTYEQYF. The CDR3 coding sequence is TGTGCCAGCAGCCCTCGTGGCAGAACCTACGAGCAGTACTTC.

This clone was seen a handful of times. The rearrangement joins TRBV7-9 to TRBJ2-5; D perhaps matches TRBD2 (6 bases). The CDR3 consists of 13 residues. Trimming stripped 2 bases from V and 3 bases from J, with 7 bases between. The germline gives CDR1 SEHNR, CDR2 FQNEAQ (reference sequence). In DNA form, the CDR3 reads TGTGCCAGCAGCTTACCGGGAGAAGAGACCCAGTACTTC. It codes for CASSLPGEETQYF.

This clone occurred once. The chain links TRBV5-8 to TRBJ1-5; D not resolved. Germline V CDR1 and CDR2: SGHTS, YDEGEE. Between the trimmed V and J ends, which lost 0 bases and 3 bases, there was a span of 19 bases. The CDR3 consists of 18 residues. In DNA form, the CDR3 reads TGTGCCAGCAGCTTGGAGGTTACAGCCCAAGGTAACAATCAGCCCCAGCATTTT. Its protein is CASSLEVTAQGNNQPQHF.

The chain is built from TRBV9 and TRBJ1-2; no clear D gene. Germline V gene sequence: CDR1 SGDLS, CDR2 YYNGEE. Trimming left V 4 bases short and J 4 bases short, with 17 bases between. This CDR3 comprises 15 residues. The CDR3 here is CASSPSTAQLYGYTF. DNA of the CDR3: TGTGCCAGCAGCCCAAGTACGGCACAGCTCTATGGCTACACCTTC. The complete variable domain, with remaining parts taken from reference TRBV9 and TRBJ1-2, reads DSGVTQTPKHLITATGQRVTLRCSPRSGDLSVYWYQQSLDQGLQFLIQYYNGEERAKGNILERFSAQQFPDLHSELNLSSLELGDSALYFCASSPSTAQLYGYTFGSGTRLTVV.

This rearrangement joins TRBV5-1 to TRBJ2-1, with TRBD1 matching over 9 bases. The V gene end was trimmed by 5 bases and the J gene end by 6 bases; junction bases not matched to a gene: 12. Per the germline V gene, CDR1 is SGHRS and CDR2 is YFSETQ. The CDR3 extends over 16 amino acids. DNA for the CDR3: TGCGCCAGCAGTTGGGGAGGGACAGGGAATGGCAATGAGCAGTTCTTC. This sequence encodes CASSWGGTGNGNEQFF.

This clone has just a few counts. This chain connects TRBV6-5 to TRBJ1-2; 9 bases map to TRBD1. The V gene's germline CDR1 is MNHEY and CDR2 SVGAGI. V lost 0 bases and J lost 4; bases outside the gene matches: 3. The length of the CDR3 is 15 residues. CDR3 region: CASSYSQGAGYGYTF. In nucleotides, the CDR3 is TGTGCCAGCAGTTACTCACAGGGGGCCGGCTATGGCTACACCTTC.

This chain links TRBV2 with TRBJ1-2; a weak D match, TRBD1 (6 bases). CDR1 SNHLY and CDR2 FYNNEI come from the germline V gene. V was clipped by 7 bases and J by 4 bases, with 22 bases between them. The CDR3 consists of 16 residues. This chain's CDR3 is CASNLESGAVVYGYTF. The CDR3 coding sequence is TGTGCCAGCAACCTAGAGTCAGGGGCGGTGGTCTATGGCTACACCTTC.

The rearrangement links TRBV6-1 to TRBJ2-3; TRBD2 matches 9 bases. Germline CDR1 MNHNS, CDR2 SASEGT. The CDR3 extends over 15 amino acids. With V trimmed by 6 bases and J by 5 bases, 9 bases remained unmatched. CDR3 sequence reads: CASSFGGGGQDTQYF. CDR3 nucleotide sequence: TGTGCCAGCAGCTTTGGCGGGGGGGGTCAAGATACGCAGTATTTT.

For this clone: At one of its ends the junction is not consistent with the germline gene, which may arise from a read error. The gene calls are TRBV7-9 and TRBJ1-1, with TRBD1 identical over 7 bases. CDR3 size: 14 residues. CDR1 and CDR2 (germline): SEHNR, FQNEAQ (reference sequence). CDR3 loop: CASSLVQGNTEALF. DNA of the CDR3: TGTGCCAGCAGCTTAGTACAGGGGAACACTGAAGCCCTCTTT.

A few counts support this clone. The chain links TRBV27 to TRBJ2-1; the D gene is possibly TRBD1 (6 bases). This CDR3 spans 13 amino acids. Germline V CDR1 and CDR2: MNHEY, SMNVEV (reference sequence). V lost 3 bases and J lost 5, with 8 bases in between. The CDR3: CASSFKGDNEQFF. CDR3 coding DNA: TGTGCCAGCAGTTTTAAGGGGGACAATGAGCAGTTCTTC.

This clone was recorded once. The CDR3 DNA reads as TGTGCCAGCAGTGTTTCCCTCGACGGGAAGCAGTACTTC. This sequence encodes CASSVSLDGKQYF. The V gene is TRBV2, the J gene TRBJ2-7, with D tentatively TRBD2 (5 bases). With 4 bases removed from V and 8 bases from J, the gap between germline ends came to 15 bases. In germline, CDR1 is SNHLY, CDR2 FYNNEI. This CDR3 has 13 amino acids. Full variable domain (missing parts from reference TRBV2 and TRBJ2-7): EPEVTQTPSHQVTQMGQEVILRCVPISNHLYFYWYRQILGQKVEFLVSFYNNEISEKSEIFDDQFSVERPDGSNFTLKIRSTKLEDSAMYFCASSVSLDGKQYFGPGTRLTVT.

This clone was detected only a few times. The V call is TRBV5-4, the J call TRBJ2-3, with D hard to call. CDR3 length: 15 amino acids. With 4 bases removed from V and 0 bases from J, the gap between germline ends came to 12 bases. Germline V gene data show CDR1 as SGHNT and CDR2 as YYREEE (reference sequence). For the CDR3, the DNA is TGTGCCAGCAGCCCTCAAGCCACTAGCACAGATACGCAGTATTTT. Its translation is CASSPQATSTDTQYF.

The rearrangement links TRBV5-5 to TRBJ1-2; D gene unclear. CDR3 length: 13 amino acids. V lost 4 bases and J lost 6, with 13 bases in between. The germline V gene has CDR1 SGHKS and CDR2 YYEKEE (reference sequence). For the CDR3, the DNA is TGTGCCAGCAGCCTGCGGGTGGTAGATGGCTACACCTTC. Its protein is CASSLRVVDGYTF.

The chain carries TRBV7-8 and TRBJ2-1; TRBD2 is a possible D gene (5 bases). The ends were cut back, 2 bases at V and 0 bases at J, with 8 bases in the middle. Per the germline V gene, CDR1 is SGHVS and CDR2 is FQNEAQ. This CDR3 is 15 amino acids long. The CDR3 spells CASSLRTFSYNEQFF. CDR3 in DNA: TGTGCCAGCAGCTTAAGGACTTTCTCCTACAATGAGCAGTTCTTC.

V is TRBV6-1 and J is TRBJ1-2; perhaps TRBD1 as D (5 bases). Per the germline V gene, CDR1 is MNHNS and CDR2 is SASEGT. Deletions cut 2 bases from V and 12 bases from J, with 13 bases between. This CDR3 has 12 residues. CDR3 sequence: CASSEPRRGDTF. The CDR3 coding sequence is TGTGCCAGCAGTGAACCCAGGAGGGGCGACACCTTC.

The chain recombines TRBV7-8 with TRBJ2-7; the match to TRBD2 covers 8 bases. There are 15 residues in the CDR3. Germline V gene data show CDR1 as SGHVS and CDR2 as FQNEAQ. Unmatched junction bases numbered 8, after V lost 7 bases and J lost 0 bases. CDR3 in amino acids: CASTPVAGHSYEQYF. The CDR3 DNA sequence: TGTGCCAGCACCCCTGTAGCGGGGCACTCCTACGAGCAGTACTTC.

This chain uses TRBV5-1 with TRBJ2-1; TRBD1 matches at 8 bases. The V gene's germline CDR1 is SGHRS and CDR2 YFSETQ. This CDR3 is built from 16 residues. V lost 5 bases to trimming and J lost 0 bases; unmatched junction nucleotides: 7. The CDR3 bases are TGCGCCAGCAGGGACCGGGACAGGAGCTCCTACAATGAGCAGTTCTTC. Translated, it gives CASRDRDRSSYNEQFF.

This clone was counted a single time. J is TRBJ2-3 and V is TRBV7-6, with D unresolved. Germline V gene lookup returns CDR1 SGHVS and CDR2 FNYEAQ. Trimming removed 1 base at V and 4 bases at J, with 3 bases between. This CDR3 has 12 amino acids. The CDR3, as DNA: TGTGCCAGCAGCTTAGGCGCAGATACGCAGTATTTT. Protein: CASSLGADTQYF.

CDR3 DNA sequence: TGCGCCAGCAGTCAATCCGGGGAAGGGGGGAGGGCGAACACCGGGGAGCTGTTTTTT. It specifies CASSQSGEGGRANTGELFF. The chain carries TRBV23-1 and TRBJ2-2, with D perhaps TRBD2 (7 bases). TRBV23-1 is noted as an ORF with a role that remains uncertain. V was pared by 0 bases and J by 0 bases, with 17 bases between. There are 19 residues in the CDR3.